Listed here are 18 T cell receptor beta chains from one sample, sequenced in a study of regulatory T cells in long-lasting Graves disease. Library construction for TCR beta used iRepertoire HTBI primers and Arm-PCR of CDR3 regions. Using its own MiXCR run on the multiplex PCR reads, TCRdb lists one record per CDR3 protein. The repertoire consists of some 440,000 distinct CDR3 sequences, with under 25% occurring once and the leading ten covering approximately 8%. Time point indicated: persistent/refractory GD, antithyroid drugs over 5 years with positive TRAb. There was RNA extracted from PBMCs, and the TCR library was made from it. The sequenced sample was peripheral blood mononuclear cells (PBMCs), obtained when the disease was refractory, from a patient treated with antithyroid drugs. Receptors were obtained from a female donor with Graves disease.

Ten or more counts support this clonotype. This sequence joins TRBV28 and TRBJ1-1; the match to TRBD1 covers 8 bases. The CDR3 totals 12 residues. The germline CDR1 and CDR2 sequences are MDHEN and SYDVKM. V lost 6 bases, J lost 3 bases, and 0 bases stayed unmatched. The DNA of the CDR3 is TGTGCCAGCAGGACAGGGGACACTGAAGCTTTCTTT. Protein: CASRTGDTEAFF.

Comment on this clonotype: This sequence may be a read error, since a much larger clone differs from it by one base. This rearrangement joins TRBV7-3 to TRBJ2-2; TRBD2 might be the D (6 bases). Germline CDR1 and CDR2: SGHTA and FQGTGA. The length of the CDR3 is 18 residues. The CDR3 nucleotides read TGTGCCAGCCGCCAATGGGAGGAGGAGCAGCCGAACACCGGGGGGCTGTTTTTT. This translates into CASRQWEEEQPNTGGLFF.

This clonotype was detected many times. This chain links TRBV28 with TRBJ1-1; no firm D call. CDR3 length: 14 amino acids. V was clipped by 6 bases and J by 5 bases, with 16 bases between them. Germline V gene data show CDR1 as MDHEN and CDR2 as SYDVKM. CDR3 bases: TGTGCCAGCAGCACCGGATTTAGAGGAACTGAAGCTTTCTTT. This gives the protein CASSTGFRGTEAFF. The whole variable domain, filled in from reference TRBV28 and TRBJ1-1, reads DVKVTQSSRYLVKRTGEKVFLECVQDMDHENMFWYRQDPGLGLRLIYFSYDVKMKEKGDIPEGYSVSREKKERFSLILESASTNQTSMYLCASSTGFRGTEAFFGQGTRLTVV.

This clonotype was picked up a small number of times. The V and J genes are TRBV11-3 and TRBJ2-1; 7 bases fit TRBD1. The CDR3 length is 12 residues. Germline values: CDR1 SGHNT, CDR2 YENEEA. Trimming removed 3 bases from V and 12 bases from J; junction bases left unmatched: 5. CDR3 residues: CASSLLRDRQFF. Here the CDR3 DNA reads TGTGCCAGCAGCTTGCTCCGGGACAGGCAGTTCTTC.

The rearrangement links TRBV6-1 to TRBJ2-2; 16 positions agree with TRBD2. CDR1 and CDR2 (germline): MNHNS, SASEGT. Losses at the gene ends were 6 bases for V and 1 base for J; bases not matched to a gene: 5. CDR3 size: 18 residues. CDR3 in DNA: TGTGCCAGCAGCCATGGGACTAGCGGGAGGGTGAACACCGGGGAGCTGTTTTTT. Encoded protein: CASSHGTSGRVNTGELFF.

This clonotype was found many times. The chain carries TRBV28 and TRBJ2-7; 7 nucleotides match TRBD1. This CDR3 has 13 residues. Germline-derived CDR1 and CDR2 are MDHEN and SYDVKM. Trimming removed 6 bases from V and 5 bases from J; junction bases left unmatched: 7. Here the CDR3 reads CASSDNRGHEQYF. The DNA of the CDR3 is TGTGCCAGCAGCGACAACAGGGGACACGAGCAGTACTTC.

The table lists this clonotype with many counts. J is TRBJ2-2 and V is TRBV28, with TRBD2 identical over 7 bases. The V gene's germline CDR1 is MDHEN and CDR2 SYDVKM. This CDR3 contains 14 residues. After removal of 4 bases from V and 6 bases from J, the junction contained 5 bases not matched to a gene. As DNA, the CDR3 is TGTGCCAGCAGTTCTGGGACTATTCCCGGGGAGCTGTTTTTT. Translating it yields CASSSGTIPGELFF.

V usage is TRBV2 and J usage is TRBJ1-2; D is ambiguous. V lost 4 bases and J 2 bases, leaving 8 bases between the germline ends. Germline CDR1 and CDR2: SNHLY and FYNNEI. The CDR3 spans 13 residues. The CDR3 coding sequence is TGTGCCAGCAGTGGTTTAAACAACTATGGCTACACCTTC. It yields the protein CASSGLNNYGYTF.

This clonotype occurred many times. The rearrangement joins TRBV27 to TRBJ1-1, with D hard to call. CDR3 size: 12 residues. Trimming cost V 6 bases and J 6 bases, with 11 bases left between them. CDR1 is MNHEY and CDR2 is SMNVEV in the germline V gene (reference sequence). This chain's CDR3 is CASSPGGAEAFF. The CDR3 region has the DNA TGTGCCAGCAGCCCCGGAGGAGCTGAAGCTTTCTTT.

The sample holds many counts of this clonotype. The rearrangement uses TRBV9 and TRBJ2-7; the D is unclear. Germline lookup yields CDR1 SGDLS and CDR2 YYNGEE. This CDR3 has 14 amino acids. Trimming left V 2 bases short and J 2 bases short, with 11 bases between. CDR3 DNA sequence: TGTGCCAGCAGCGTTAGAGATTCGACCTACGAGCAGTACTTC. This sequence encodes CASSVRDSTYEQYF.

This clonotype appeared many times. V and J are TRBV30 and TRBJ1-2; possibly TRBD1 for D (6 bases). Between the trimmed V and J ends, which lost 5 bases and 7 bases, there was a span of 14 bases. Germline V CDR1 and CDR2: GTSNPN, SVGIG (reference sequence). The CDR3 runs 12 residues. As DNA, the CDR3 is TGTGCCTGGGAGACAGGCGGGGGTGGCTACACCTTC. This translates into CAWETGGGGYTF.

V is TRBV20-1 and J is TRBJ1-4; D call uncertain. The germline V gene encodes CDR1 DFQATT and CDR2 SNEGSKA (reference sequence). The CDR3 is made up of 15 amino acids. Trimming took 3 bases from V and 2 from J, leaving 13 bases between them. CDR3 nucleotide sequence: TGCAGTGCTAGTGAGGATGCGGTGACTAATGAAAAACTGTTTTTT. This codes for CSASEDAVTNEKLFF.

As regards this clonotype: This may stem from a read error, because a much larger clone lies one nucleotide away. V gene TRBV6-1 combines with J gene TRBJ2-7, with D possibly TRBD2 on 6 matching bases. Looked up from germline, CDR1 is MNHNS and CDR2 is SASEGT. This CDR3 spans 16 amino acids. In DNA form, the CDR3 reads TGTACCAGCAGTCCACGCGGGGCCTCGAGCTCCTACGAGCAGTACTTC. Protein product: CTSSPRGASSSYEQYF.

For this clonotype: A single base separates this from a much larger clone, so it may be a read error. V and J are TRBV28 and TRBJ2-7; D gene uncertain. The CDR3 has 14 amino acids. In germline, CDR1 is MDHEN, CDR2 SYDVKM. V lost 3 bases, J lost 2 bases, and 11 bases lay in between. The CDR3 loop is CASSFRHPAYEQYF. CDR3 in DNA: TGTGCCAGCAGTTTTCGACATCCTGCCTACGAGCAGTACTTC.

V gene TRBV27 combines with J gene TRBJ2-3; TRBD2 aligns across 7 bases. The germline V gene encodes CDR1 MNHEY and CDR2 SMNVEV (reference sequence). The V gene end was trimmed by 0 bases and the J gene end by 6 bases; junction bases not matched to a gene: 6. This CDR3 is 15 amino acids long. CDR3 region: CASSLSAGDADTQYF. The CDR3 DNA reads as TGTGCCAGCAGTTTATCGGCGGGAGATGCGGATACGCAGTATTTT.

This clonotype was seen a handful of times. The chain links TRBV6-1 to TRBJ2-7, with 9 bases fitting TRBD1. CDR3 length: 15 residues. Trimming cost V 6 bases and J 2 bases; bases outside gene matches: 8. CDR1 MNHNS and CDR2 SASEGT come from the germline V gene. The CDR3 DNA is TGTGCCAGCAGACGACCCGGGACAGGGACCTACGAGCAGTACTTC. Translating gives CASRRPGTGTYEQYF.

This clonotype showed up many times. The gene calls are TRBV6-1 and TRBJ1-6; possibly TRBD1 for D (5 bases). The germline CDR1 and CDR2 sequences are MNHNS and SASEGT. Between the trimmed V and J ends, which lost 10 bases and 10 bases, there was a span of 20 bases. This CDR3 has 14 residues. CDR3 sequence reads: CAIKVDKAYSPLHF. CDR3 nucleotides: TGTGCCATAAAGGTGGACAAGGCGTACTCACCCCTCCACTTT.

A remark on this clonotype: Just one base apart from a much larger clone, this may be a read error. This sequence joins TRBV7-2 and TRBJ1-4; TRBD1 is a possible D gene (5 bases). Germline V CDR1 and CDR2: SGHTA, FQGNSA. This CDR3 contains 15 residues. In nucleotides, the CDR3 is TGTGCCAGCAGCCCAATGGACTACGGGGGAGAAACACTGTTTTTT. Encoded protein: CASSPMDYGGETLFF.